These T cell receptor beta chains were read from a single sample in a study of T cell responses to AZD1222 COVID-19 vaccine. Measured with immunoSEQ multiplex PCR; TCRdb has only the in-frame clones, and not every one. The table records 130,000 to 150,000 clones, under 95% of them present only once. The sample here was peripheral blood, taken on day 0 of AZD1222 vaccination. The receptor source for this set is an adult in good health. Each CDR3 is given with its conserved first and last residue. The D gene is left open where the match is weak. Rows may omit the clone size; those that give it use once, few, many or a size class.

cdr3_aa: CASSNGPSGFSGRQFF; cdr3_nt: TGTGCCAGCAGCAATGGGCCTAGCGGGTTTTCAGGGAGGCAGTTCTTC; v_call: TRBV21-1; j_call: TRBJ2-1; d_call: -; clone_size: -
cdr3_aa: CASSTDSQETQYF; cdr3_nt: TGTGCTAGCAGCACGGACAGCCAAGAGACCCAGTACTTC; v_call: TRBV7-7; j_call: TRBJ2-5; d_call: -; clone_size: once
cdr3_aa: CASSMPGAHYEQYF; cdr3_nt: TGTGCCAGCAGCATGCCCGGGGCCCACTACGAGCAGTACTTC; v_call: TRBV13; j_call: TRBJ2-7; d_call: -; clone_size: -
cdr3_aa: CASRSFERRGGIVDTQYF; cdr3_nt: TGTGCAAGTCGCTCTTTTGAGAGGCGGGGGGGCATCGTGGATACGCAGTATTTT; v_call: TRBV12-2; j_call: TRBJ2-3; d_call: -; clone_size: -
cdr3_aa: CASSVRGGLGTEAFF; cdr3_nt: TGTGCCAGCAGCGTAAGGGGGGGTCTGGGCACTGAAGCTTTCTTT; v_call: TRBV9; j_call: TRBJ1-1; d_call: -; clone_size: once
cdr3_aa: CASSEAGSGNTIYF; cdr3_nt: TGTGCCAGCAGCGAAGCAGGGTCTGGAAACACCATATATTTT; v_call: TRBV9; j_call: TRBJ1-3; d_call: -; clone_size: -
cdr3_aa: CASSLTGTEAFF; cdr3_nt: TGTGCCAGCAGCTTGACGGGCACTGAAGCTTTCTTT; v_call: TRBV7-9; j_call: TRBJ1-1; d_call: -; clone_size: -
cdr3_aa: CASSFWDRGNEQFF; cdr3_nt: TGTGCCAGCAGCTTTTGGGACAGGGGCAATGAGCAGTTCTTC; v_call: TRBV13; j_call: TRBJ2-1; d_call: TRBD1; clone_size: -
cdr3_aa: CASSFRDSDLGEQFF; cdr3_nt: TGCGCCAGCAGCTTTAGGGACAGTGATCTTGGAGAGCAGTTCTTC; v_call: TRBV5-1; j_call: TRBJ2-1; d_call: TRBD1; clone_size: -
cdr3_aa: CASSVEGNTEAFF; cdr3_nt: TGTGCCAGCAGCGTAGAAGGAAACACTGAAGCTTTCTTT; v_call: TRBV9; j_call: TRBJ1-1; d_call: -; clone_size: -
cdr3_aa: CASSLMGTSGSYEQFF; cdr3_nt: TGTGCCAGCAGCTTAATGGGGACTAGCGGGAGTTATGAGCAGTTCTTC; v_call: TRBV7-3; j_call: TRBJ2-1; d_call: TRBD2; clone_size: -
cdr3_aa: CASAWSTDTQYF; cdr3_nt: TGTGCCAGCGCCTGGAGCACAGATACGCAGTATTTT; v_call: TRBV7-2; j_call: TRBJ2-3; d_call: -; clone_size: -
cdr3_aa: CASRPDRVYGYTF; cdr3_nt: TGTGCCAGCAGACCGGACAGGGTCTATGGCTACACCTTC; v_call: TRBV28; j_call: TRBJ1-2; d_call: TRBD1; clone_size: once
cdr3_aa: CASPAEGPLGGYTF; cdr3_nt: TGTGCCAGCCCTGCAGAGGGGCCCCTCGGTGGCTACACCTTC; v_call: TRBV2; j_call: TRBJ1-2; d_call: -; clone_size: -
cdr3_aa: CASSLVPARSGNTIYF; cdr3_nt: TGTGCCAGCAGCTTAGTGCCGGCCCGCTCTGGAAACACCATATATTTT; v_call: TRBV7-9; j_call: TRBJ1-3; d_call: -; clone_size: -
cdr3_aa: CASSLRGLAGGPLTGELFF; cdr3_nt: TGTGCCAGCAGCTTAAGGGGACTAGCGGGGGGCCCCCTCACCGGGGAGCTGTTTTTT; v_call: TRBV7-3; j_call: TRBJ2-2; d_call: TRBD2; clone_size: -
cdr3_aa: CASRVSEITYEQYF; cdr3_nt: TGTGCCAGCAGAGTCAGCGAGATTACCTACGAGCAGTACTTC; v_call: TRBV6-5; j_call: TRBJ2-7; d_call: -; clone_size: -
cdr3_aa: CASSPLGGNTEAFF; cdr3_nt: TGCGCCAGCAGCCCCCTGGGAGGGAACACTGAAGCTTTCTTT; v_call: TRBV5-1; j_call: TRBJ1-1; d_call: -; clone_size: -
cdr3_aa: CASSPSGQTREKLFF; cdr3_nt: TGTGCCAGCTCACCTTCGGGACAGACAAGGGAAAAACTGTTTTTT; v_call: TRBV18; j_call: TRBJ1-4; d_call: TRBD1; clone_size: once
cdr3_aa: CASSFALWPQHF; cdr3_nt: TGTGCCAGCAGTTTTGCTTTGTGGCCCCAGCATTTT; v_call: TRBV2; j_call: TRBJ1-5; d_call: -; clone_size: -
cdr3_aa: CSTGHTDTQYF; cdr3_nt: TGCAGCACCGGTCACACAGATACGCAGTATTTT; v_call: TRBV29-1; j_call: TRBJ2-3; d_call: -; clone_size: -
cdr3_aa: CASSQEPQTGPHNSPLHF; cdr3_nt: TGTGCCAGCAGCCAAGAGCCCCAGACAGGGCCCCATAATTCACCCCTCCACTTT; v_call: TRBV4-2; j_call: TRBJ1-6; d_call: TRBD1; clone_size: -
cdr3_aa: CASSSQYRDRGKLAKNIQYF; cdr3_nt: TGTGCCAGCAGTTCTCAGTACCGGGACAGGGGGAAACTGGCCAAAAACATTCAGTACTTC; v_call: TRBV28; j_call: TRBJ2-4; d_call: TRBD1; clone_size: -
cdr3_aa: CATSGGRLTSYNEQFF; cdr3_nt: TGTGCCACCAGTGGGGGTAGGCTGACCTCCTACAATGAGCAGTTCTTC; v_call: TRBV24-1; j_call: TRBJ2-1; d_call: -; clone_size: -
cdr3_aa: CASSASAGGPYEQYF; cdr3_nt: TGTGCCAGTAGTGCGTCGGCGGGAGGCCCCTACGAGCAGTACTTC; v_call: TRBV19; j_call: TRBJ2-7; d_call: TRBD2; clone_size: -
cdr3_aa: CASSEALFGAATNEKLFF; cdr3_nt: TGTGCCAGCAGTGAAGCGCTTTTTGGGGCAGCAACTAATGAAAAACTGTTTTTT; v_call: TRBV2; j_call: TRBJ1-4; d_call: -; clone_size: -
cdr3_aa: CSVGMMGGNEQFF; cdr3_nt: TGCAGCGTTGGGATGATGGGGGGCAATGAGCAGTTCTTC; v_call: TRBV29-1; j_call: TRBJ2-1; d_call: -; clone_size: -
cdr3_aa: CASRVPSDRGQETQYF; cdr3_nt: TGTGCCAGCAGAGTGCCCTCGGACAGGGGCCAAGAGACCCAGTACTTC; v_call: TRBV2; j_call: TRBJ2-5; d_call: TRBD1; clone_size: -
cdr3_aa: CASSQDNRGRANEKLFF; cdr3_nt: TGCGCCAGCAGCCAAGATAACAGGGGGCGGGCTAATGAAAAACTGTTTTTT; v_call: TRBV4-1; j_call: TRBJ1-4; d_call: TRBD1; clone_size: -
cdr3_aa: CASSLGQMNQPQHF; cdr3_nt: TGTGCCAGCAGTTTAGGACAGATGAATCAGCCCCAGCATTTT; v_call: TRBV28; j_call: TRBJ1-5; d_call: -; clone_size: -
cdr3_aa: CATKMVQGRDTQYF; cdr3_nt: TGTGCCACCAAAATGGTTCAGGGTCGGGATACGCAGTATTTT; v_call: TRBV10-3; j_call: TRBJ2-3; d_call: -; clone_size: -
cdr3_aa: CASSEPGVANEKLFF; cdr3_nt: TGTGCCAGCAGTGAACCCGGGGTAGCTAATGAAAAACTGTTTTTT; v_call: TRBV25-1; j_call: TRBJ1-4; d_call: -; clone_size: -
cdr3_aa: CASSRGWVDSPWHNQPQHF; cdr3_nt: TGTGCCAGCAGCCGAGGCTGGGTGGATTCCCCATGGCACAATCAGCCCCAGCATTTT; v_call: TRBV7-3; j_call: TRBJ1-5; d_call: -; clone_size: -
cdr3_aa: CASSFLAGRPYEQYF; cdr3_nt: TGTGCCAGCAGCTTCTTAGCGGGAAGGCCCTACGAGCAGTACTTC; v_call: TRBV7-2; j_call: TRBJ2-7; d_call: TRBD2; clone_size: -
cdr3_aa: CASSSGGSTDTQYF; cdr3_nt: TGTGCCAGCAGCTCCGGCGGTAGCACAGATACGCAGTATTTT; v_call: TRBV7-2; j_call: TRBJ2-3; d_call: -; clone_size: -
cdr3_aa: CASSQVGTSGGIKQETQYF; cdr3_nt: TGTGCCAGCAGCCAAGTCGGGACTAGCGGGGGGATCAAACAAGAGACCCAGTACTTC; v_call: TRBV3-1/TRBV3-2; j_call: TRBJ2-5; d_call: TRBD2; clone_size: -
cdr3_aa: CASSLSPGGRDEQYF; cdr3_nt: TGTGCCAGCAGTTTATCCCCCGGCGGGAGGGACGAGCAGTACTTC; v_call: TRBV28; j_call: TRBJ2-7; d_call: TRBD2; clone_size: -
cdr3_aa: CASSLPVNSPLHF; cdr3_nt: TGTGCCAGCAGCTTACCTGTAAATTCACCCCTCCACTTT; v_call: TRBV7-2; j_call: TRBJ1-6; d_call: -; clone_size: -
cdr3_aa: CASSQVRDQPQHF; cdr3_nt: TGTGCCAGCAGCCAAGTGAGGGATCAGCCCCAGCATTTT; v_call: TRBV4-2; j_call: TRBJ1-5; d_call: -; clone_size: few
cdr3_aa: CASSFLHRIANYGYTF; cdr3_nt: TGTGCCAGCAGTTTCCTACACAGGATTGCTAACTATGGCTACACCTTC; v_call: TRBV28; j_call: TRBJ1-2; d_call: -; clone_size: -
cdr3_aa: CASLGGDSYQPQHF; cdr3_nt: TGTGCCAGCTTGGGGGGGGATTCCTATCAGCCCCAGCATTTT; v_call: TRBV6-5; j_call: TRBJ1-5; d_call: -; clone_size: -
cdr3_aa: CASSVEGDTYNEQFF; cdr3_nt: TGTGCCAGCAGCGTAGAAGGGGACACCTACAATGAGCAGTTCTTC; v_call: TRBV9; j_call: TRBJ2-1; d_call: -; clone_size: -
cdr3_aa: CASRKGRTNTEAFF; cdr3_nt: TGTGCCAGTAGAAAGGGCCGGACGAACACTGAAGCTTTCTTT; v_call: TRBV2; j_call: TRBJ1-1; d_call: -; clone_size: -
cdr3_aa: CASSPLAGGRSTDTQYF; cdr3_nt: TGTGCCAGCTCACCGCTAGCGGGAGGGAGGTCCACAGATACGCAGTATTTT; v_call: TRBV18; j_call: TRBJ2-3; d_call: TRBD2; clone_size: once
cdr3_aa: CASSPEGGGNTGELFF; cdr3_nt: TGTGCCAGCAGCCCGGAGGGGGGGGGAAACACCGGGGAGCTGTTTTTT; v_call: TRBV7-6; j_call: TRBJ2-2; d_call: -; clone_size: -
cdr3_aa: CASSSPSSGANVLTF; cdr3_nt: TGTGCCAGCAGCTCTCCCAGCTCTGGGGCCAACGTCCTGACTTTC; v_call: TRBV7-3; j_call: TRBJ2-6; d_call: -; clone_size: -
cdr3_aa: CASSGAGTADNEQFF; cdr3_nt: TGTGCCAGCAGTGGAGCGGGGACGGCGGACAATGAGCAGTTCTTC; v_call: TRBV28; j_call: TRBJ2-1; d_call: TRBD2; clone_size: -
cdr3_aa: CASPGGQATLVHEQYF; cdr3_nt: TGCGCCAGCCCTGGGGGACAGGCCACATTAGTCCACGAGCAGTACTTC; v_call: TRBV23-1; j_call: TRBJ2-7; d_call: TRBD1; clone_size: -
cdr3_aa: CASSAMGQTYGYTF; cdr3_nt: TGTGCCAGCAGCGCGATGGGCCAGACCTATGGCTACACCTTC; v_call: TRBV16; j_call: TRBJ1-2; d_call: -; clone_size: -
cdr3_aa: CASSRDLGSGELFF; cdr3_nt: TGTGCCAGCAGCCGGGACCTAGGTTCCGGGGAGCTGTTTTTT; v_call: TRBV7-9; j_call: TRBJ2-2; d_call: -; clone_size: -
cdr3_aa: CASSYVTSGIYNEQFF; cdr3_nt: TGTGCCAGCAGTTACGTAACAAGCGGGATATACAATGAGCAGTTCTTC; v_call: TRBV6-2/TRBV6-3; j_call: TRBJ2-1; d_call: TRBD2; clone_size: few
cdr3_aa: CASASDRAGNEQFF; cdr3_nt: TGCGCCAGCGCTAGTGACAGGGCGGGCAATGAGCAGTTCTTC; v_call: TRBV4-3; j_call: TRBJ2-1; d_call: TRBD1; clone_size: -
cdr3_aa: CATRPRDTLNTEAFF; cdr3_nt: TGCGCCACCCGTCCCAGGGACACCTTAAACACTGAAGCTTTCTTT; v_call: TRBV23-1; j_call: TRBJ1-1; d_call: -; clone_size: -